This is a list of T cell receptor beta chains from one sample in a study of T cell changes during pregnancy in multiple sclerosis. Libraries were prepared by immunoSEQ multiplex PCR; TCRdb keeps only in-frame clonotypes and omits some of them. The sample holds roughly 63,000 clones, roughly 87% seen once. Source: peripheral blood, taken in the second trimester of pregnancy. The source of these receptors is a female donor in good health, enrolled as a control in a pregnancy study. The CDR3 runs from the conserved cysteine through the conserved F or W. A D gene is named only where the DNA matches it firmly. Only some rows state a clone size, as once, few, many or a class for expanded clones.

J | size | V | D | DNA | CDR3
TRBJ2-7 | - | TRBV15 | TRBD2 | TGTGCCACCAGCAGCCCGGGACTAGCGTCCTACGAGCAGTACTTC | CATSSPGLASYEQYF
TRBJ1-1 | - | TRBV5-4 | TRBD1 | TGTGCCAGCAGCCGAGAAGGGGGCCGGACTGAAGCTTTCTTT | CASSREGGRTEAFF
TRBJ2-7 | once | TRBV30 | - | TGTGCCTGGACTCCACAGTTTTCCCTCCACGAGCAGTACTTC | CAWTPQFSLHEQYF
TRBJ2-7 | once | TRBV5-8 | TRBD1 | TGTGCCAGCAGCTTGGGTTCCGGGACAGGGGTGTCCTACGAGCAGTACTTC | CASSLGSGTGVSYEQYF
TRBJ2-1 | - | TRBV7-2 | - | TGTGCCAGCAGCTTAGCGGGGGGAGGATATGAGCAGTTCTTC | CASSLAGGGYEQFF
TRBJ2-2 | - | TRBV11-3 | TRBD2 | TGTGCCAGCAGCCCCCGGGACTACCCCGGGGAGCTGTTTTTT | CASSPRDYPGELFF
TRBJ2-3 | - | TRBV19 | TRBD2 | TGTGCCAGTAGTATAGGACTAGCGTTGAGTACAGATACGCAGTATTTT | CASSIGLALSTDTQYF
TRBJ1-5 | - | TRBV19 | - | TGTGCCAGTAGTATTCAGCAGGGTCGCCCGGGAGATCAGCCCCAGCATTTT | CASSIQQGRPGDQPQHF
TRBJ1-1 | - | TRBV7-8 | - | TGTGCCAGCAGCTTGATGGAGGTAAACACTGAAGCTTTCTTT | CASSLMEVNTEAFF
TRBJ2-3 | - | TRBV4-2 | TRBD2 | TGTGCCAGCAGCCAAGATCGGGGGGGCGTGACAGATACGCAGTATTTT | CASSQDRGGVTDTQYF
TRBJ2-7 | - | TRBV4-1 | - | TGCGCCAGCAGTCGCGAGACAGGCTCCTACGAGCAGTACTTC | CASSRETGSYEQYF